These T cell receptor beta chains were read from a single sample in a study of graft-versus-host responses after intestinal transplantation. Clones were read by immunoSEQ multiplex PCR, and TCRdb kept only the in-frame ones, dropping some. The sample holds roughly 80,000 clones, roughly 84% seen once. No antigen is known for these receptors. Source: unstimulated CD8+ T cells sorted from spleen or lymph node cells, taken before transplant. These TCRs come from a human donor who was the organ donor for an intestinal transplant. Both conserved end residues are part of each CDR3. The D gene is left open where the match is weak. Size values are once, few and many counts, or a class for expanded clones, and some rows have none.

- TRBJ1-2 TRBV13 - CASSSIPRTADNYGYTF TGTGCCAGCAGCTCTATACCCCGGACAGCCGATAACTATGGCTACACCTTC
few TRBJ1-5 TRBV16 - CASSHHRHSNQPQHF TGTGCCAGCAGCCACCACAGACATAGCAATCAGCCCCAGCATTTT
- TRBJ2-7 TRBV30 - CAWSGQHYEQYF TGTGCCTGGAGTGGGCAGCACTACGAGCAGTACTTC
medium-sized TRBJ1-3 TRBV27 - CASRKGTNSGNTIYF TGTGCCAGCAGAAAGGGGACTAACTCTGGAAACACCATATATTTT
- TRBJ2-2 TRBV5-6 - CASSLRALPGELFF TGTGCCAGCAGCTTGAGGGCCCTTCCCGGGGAGCTGTTTTTT
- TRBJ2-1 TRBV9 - CASSVFRDYNEQFF TGTGCCAGCAGCGTCTTTAGGGACTACAATGAGCAGTTCTTC
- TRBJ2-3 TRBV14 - CASSFGDTQYF TGTGCCAGCAGCTTCGGGGATACGCAGTATTTT
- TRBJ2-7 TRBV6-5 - CAADGGNEQYF TGTGCCGCAGATGGGGGCAACGAGCAGTACTTC
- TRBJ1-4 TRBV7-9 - CASSTGYNEKLFF TGTGCCAGCAGTACGGGGTATAATGAAAAACTGTTTTTT
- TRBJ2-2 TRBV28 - CASSPRDFNTGELFF TGTGCCAGCAGTCCCAGGGACTTCAACACCGGGGAGCTGTTTTTT
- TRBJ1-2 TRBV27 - CASSANRVIYGYTF TGTGCCAGCAGTGCGAACAGGGTTATCTATGGCTACACCTTC
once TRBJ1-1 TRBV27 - CASRTGLGWTEAFF TGTGCCAGCAGGACGGGCTTAGGTTGGACTGAAGCTTTCTTT
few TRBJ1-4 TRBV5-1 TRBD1 CASSVGQGERSEKLFF TGCGCCAGCAGCGTCGGACAGGGGGAGAGAAGTGAAAAACTGTTTTTT
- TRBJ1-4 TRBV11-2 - CASRLTLPFEKLFF TGTGCCAGCAGACTGACACTACCTTTTGAAAAACTGTTTTTT